Listed below are T cell receptor beta chains from one sample, sequenced in a study of resident and recirculating memory T cells in vitiligo. This table comes from immunoSEQ multiplex PCR, and its TCRdb copy is limited to in-frame clones, with some not included. The table includes some 70,000 clones, roughly 92% detected once. What was sequenced was blood. These receptors came from a male donor with vitiligo. The CDR3 runs from the conserved cysteine through the conserved F or W. A D gene is named only where the DNA matches it firmly. Clone size appears in some rows only: once, few, many, or a class for an expanded clone.

CDR3: CASSLGRGLEGYTF; DNA: TGTGCCAGCAGCTTGGGTAGGGGATTAGAAGGCTACACCTTC; D: -; V: TRBV7-2; J: TRBJ1-2; size: -
CDR3: CASSDSRRHFNEKLFF; DNA: TGTGCCAGCAGTGATAGTCGTAGACATTTTAATGAAAAACTGTTTTTT; D: -; V: TRBV25-1; J: TRBJ1-4; size: -
CDR3: CASSLTGGNLPGQEGYEQYF; DNA: TGTGCCAGCAGTTTAACAGGGGGGAACCTACCAGGGCAGGAGGGCTACGAGCAGTACTTC; D: TRBD1; V: TRBV27; J: TRBJ2-7; size: once
CDR3: CASRDSNTGELFF; DNA: TGTGCCAGCAGGGACAGTAACACCGGGGAGCTGTTTTTT; D: -; V: TRBV6-1; J: TRBJ2-2; size: -
CDR3: CASTQGAGNTIYF; DNA: TGTGCCAGCACACAGGGGGCTGGAAACACCATATATTTT; D: TRBD1; V: TRBV18; J: TRBJ1-3; size: -
CDR3: CASSAGTSITGELFF; DNA: TGTGCCAGTAGTGCAGGGACTAGCATCACCGGGGAGCTGTTTTTT; D: TRBD2; V: TRBV19; J: TRBJ2-2; size: -
CDR3: CASSSYRVSETQYF; DNA: TGTGCCAGCAGCTCCTACAGGGTTAGTGAGACCCAGTACTTC; D: -; V: TRBV5-8; J: TRBJ2-5; size: -
CDR3: CASSVRITEAFF; DNA: TGTGCCAGCAGTGTCAGGATCACTGAAGCTTTCTTT; D: -; V: TRBV6-1; J: TRBJ1-1; size: medium-sized
CDR3: CASSAATSGGAGDTQYF; DNA: TGTGCCAGTAGTGCGGCGACTAGCGGGGGGGCCGGTGATACGCAGTATTTT; D: TRBD2; V: TRBV19; J: TRBJ2-3; size: -
CDR3: CASSAAGTGTQYF; DNA: TGTGCCAGCAGCGCGGCGGGGACAGGGACCCAGTACTTC; D: TRBD1; V: TRBV9; J: TRBJ2-5; size: -
CDR3: CSTGGRTDTQYF; DNA: TGCAGCACGGGGGGCCGTACAGATACGCAGTATTTT; D: -; V: TRBV29-1; J: TRBJ2-3; size: -
CDR3: CASSSRLAGGVDTQYF; DNA: TGTGCCAGCAGCTCCCGACTAGCGGGGGGAGTAGATACGCAGTATTTT; D: TRBD2; V: TRBV5-4; J: TRBJ2-3; size: -
CDR3: CASHRDRGEKLFF; DNA: TGTGCCAGTCACCGGGACAGGGGTGAAAAACTGTTTTTT; D: TRBD1; V: TRBV6-1; J: TRBJ1-4; size: -
CDR3: CASSALIEETQYF; DNA: TGTGCCAGCAGCGCCCTAATAGAAGAGACCCAGTACTTC; D: -; V: TRBV7-2; J: TRBJ2-5; size: -
CDR3: CASSLAAGRDTEAFF; DNA: TGTGCCAGCAGCTTAGCGGCGGGGAGAGACACTGAAGCTTTCTTT; D: -; V: TRBV7-8; J: TRBJ1-1; size: once
CDR3: CASSLSGGAGYGYTF; DNA: TGTGCCAGCAGCTTATCGGGGGGCGCCGGCTATGGCTACACCTTC; D: -; V: TRBV7-6; J: TRBJ1-2; size: once
CDR3: CSAVTGTGGGFRQPQHF; DNA: TGCAGCGCCGTTACCGGGACAGGGGGCGGGTTCCGGCAGCCCCAGCATTTT; D: TRBD1; V: TRBV29-1; J: TRBJ1-5; size: -
CDR3: CASSEIAGGRNEQFF; DNA: TGCGCCAGCAGCGAAATAGCGGGGGGGCGAAATGAGCAGTTCTTC; D: TRBD2; V: TRBV5-1; J: TRBJ2-1; size: -
CDR3: CASSLGDRVNTGELFF; DNA: TGTGCCAGCAGCCTAGGGGACAGGGTAAACACCGGGGAGCTGTTTTTT; D: TRBD1; V: TRBV7-6; J: TRBJ2-2; size: -
CDR3: CASSLGHLGQGYTF; DNA: TGTGCCAGCAGCCTTGGACATTTGGGGCAAGGCTACACCTTC; D: -; V: TRBV6-5; J: TRBJ1-2; size: -
CDR3: CASGQRARTYNSPLHF; DNA: TGCGCCAGCGGTCAGCGGGCGCGCACCTATAATTCACCCCTCCACTTT; D: -; V: TRBV4-3; J: TRBJ1-6; size: -
CDR3: CASSHGGGRNEKLFF; DNA: TGTGCCAGCAGTCACGGAGGGGGCCGGAATGAAAAACTGTTTTTT; D: TRBD1; V: TRBV6-6; J: TRBJ1-4; size: -
CDR3: CASSLAGQNSGNTIYF; DNA: TGTGCCAGCAGCTTAGCTGGACAGAACTCTGGAAACACCATATATTTT; D: -; V: TRBV11-2; J: TRBJ1-3; size: -
CDR3: CASSYPLLSYEQYF; DNA: TGTGCCAGCAGCTACCCCCTACTCTCCTACGAGCAGTACTTC; D: -; V: TRBV5-6; J: TRBJ2-7; size: -
CDR3: CASSQAGEYTDTQYF; DNA: TGCGCCAGCAGCCAGGCGGGGGAGTACACAGATACGCAGTATTTT; D: TRBD2; V: TRBV4-1; J: TRBJ2-3; size: -
CDR3: CASSLDGERTQYF; DNA: TGTGCCAGCTCACTGGACGGGGAGAGGACCCAGTACTTC; D: -; V: TRBV18; J: TRBJ2-5; size: once
CDR3: CASSPPVGLYEQFF; DNA: TGTGCCAGCAGCCCCCCGGTGGGCCTCTATGAGCAGTTCTTC; D: -; V: TRBV6-6; J: TRBJ2-1; size: -
CDR3: CASSPDRGRTYNEQFF; DNA: TGTGCCAGCAGCCCCGACAGGGGGCGCACCTACAATGAGCAGTTCTTC; D: TRBD1; V: TRBV7-2; J: TRBJ2-1; size: -
CDR3: CASSLAEYTEAFF; DNA: TGCGCCAGCAGCTTGGCCGAGTACACTGAAGCTTTCTTT; D: -; V: TRBV5-1; J: TRBJ1-1; size: -
CDR3: CASSLVSGGSYEQFF; DNA: TGTGCCAGCAGCTTGGTGAGCGGGGGATCGTATGAGCAGTTCTTC; D: TRBD2; V: TRBV5-4; J: TRBJ2-1; size: -
CDR3: CASSPLRGARAFF; DNA: TGTGCCAGCAGCCCCCTGCGGGGGGCGCGAGCTTTCTTT; D: -; V: TRBV11-3; J: TRBJ1-1; size: -
CDR3: CASRGANYGYTF; DNA: TGTGCCAGCAGGGGAGCTAACTATGGCTACACCTTC; D: -; V: TRBV6-5; J: TRBJ1-2; size: -
CDR3: CASSLKVGGRGEKLFF; DNA: TGTGCCAGCAGCCTAAAGGTGGGGGGACGAGGAGAAAAACTGTTTTTT; D: -; V: TRBV7-2; J: TRBJ1-4; size: once
CDR3: CASSQGRREQFF; DNA: TGTGCCAGCAGCCAAGGGCGCAGGGAGCAGTTCTTC; D: -; V: TRBV14; J: TRBJ2-1; size: -
CDR3: CASSPLAGTATYNEQFF; DNA: TGTGCCAGCTCTCCACTAGCCGGGACAGCGACCTACAATGAGCAGTTCTTC; D: -; V: TRBV7-2; J: TRBJ2-1; size: -